A single sample is the source of the 14 T cell receptor beta chains below, sequenced in a study of CD8 T cells in ankylosing spondylitis. Study results and limitations: Characteristic, it appeared, of ankylosing spondylitis blood was a TCR beta motif of roughly eight highly homologous variants.

Each CDR3 protein is one row after TCRdb ran MiXCR on the 5' RACE reads. This sample carries approximately 550,000 distinct CDR3 sequences, 9.5% to 15% of them seen once, and the ten largest clones take nearly 7%. Their recognized antigens are unknown. The sample taken for sequencing was blood, either unsorted or a sorted T cell fraction (not recorded which). The receptors shown here come from a male donor with ankylosing spondylitis.

The chain couples TRBV29-1 to TRBJ1-1, with TRBD1 identical over 7 bases. V was pared by 3 bases and J by 1 base, with 2 bases of the junction left unmatched. CDR1 is SQVTM and CDR2 is ANQGSEA in the germline V gene. This CDR3 is 13 amino acids long. CDR3 sequence reads: CSVDDRANTEAFF. The CDR3 DNA reads TGCAGCGTTGATGACAGGGCGAACACTGAAGCTTTCTTT.

The chain is built from TRBV12-3 or TRBV12-4 and TRBJ1-5; D perhaps matches TRBD1 (6 bases). V was shortened by 5 bases and J by 0 bases, with 17 bases between the two germline ends. The CDR3 consists of 17 residues. The CDR3 loop is CASSTGHRGGSNQPQHF. DNA of the CDR3: TGTGCCAGCAGTACGGGACACCGAGGAGGTAGCAATCAGCCCCAGCATTTT.

This chain joins TRBV20-1 and TRBJ2-1; D gene ambiguous. Germline values: CDR1 DFQATT, CDR2 SNEGSKA (reference sequence). The CDR3 extends over 15 amino acids. V was trimmed by 0 bases and J by 0 bases, leaving 9 bases between them. CDR3 loop: CSARDSSRSYNEQFF. The DNA of the CDR3 is TGCAGTGCTAGAGATTCTAGTCGCTCCTACAATGAGCAGTTCTTC.

The chain combines TRBV7-2 with TRBJ2-3; TRBD2 aligns across 7 bases. Germline CDR1 and CDR2: SGHTA and FQGNSA. The CDR3 sequence is 15 residues long. Trimming cost V 2 bases and J 1 base; bases outside gene matches: 3. CDR3 nucleotide sequence: TGTGCCAGCAGCTTAAACGCGGGAGGCACAGATACGCAGTATTTT. It is translated as CASSLNAGGTDTQYF.

This clonotype was seen repeatedly, ten times or more. The gene calls are TRBV29-1 and TRBJ2-5; D possibly uses TRBD1 or TRBD2 (6 bases each). The CDR3 consists of 13 residues. Trimming removed 1 base at V and 2 bases at J, with 8 bases between. The germline gives CDR1 SQVTM, CDR2 ANQGSEA. The CDR3 coding sequence is TGCAGCGTTGAAGTAGGGGGGCAAGAGACCCAGTACTTC. Residues: CSVEVGGQETQYF.

This sequence joins TRBV12-3 or TRBV12-4 and TRBJ1-2; 9 positions agree with TRBD1. Trimming removed 2 bases from V and 2 bases from J; junction bases left unmatched: 6. This CDR3 region has 16 residues. The CDR3 DNA is TGTGCCAGCAGTTTATACAGGGGGCAGGGGAACTATGGCTACACCTTC. Translation: CASSLYRGQGNYGYTF.

V is TRBV21-1 and J is TRBJ1-5. TRBV21-1 constitutes a pseudogene. CDR3 length equals 15 residues. The chain's CDR3 is CASSKVGGRGQPQHF. The CDR3 DNA is TGTGCCAGCAGCAAAGTCGGAGGGAGGGGTCAGCCCCAGCATTTT.

The chain recombines TRBV27 with TRBJ1-5, with D tentatively TRBD1 (6 bases). Between the trimmed V and J ends, which lost 5 bases and 2 bases, there was a span of 16 bases. The CDR3 extends over 16 amino acids. Germline CDR1 and CDR2: MNHEY and SMNVEV (reference sequence). The CDR3 region is CASSVQGMGGNQPQHF. The CDR3 nucleotides read TGTGCCAGCAGTGTCCAGGGGATGGGGGGCAATCAGCCCCAGCATTTT.

The chain carries TRBV20-1 and TRBJ2-1, with 8 bases lining up with TRBD2. Per the germline V gene, CDR1 is DFQATT and CDR2 is SNEGSKA (reference sequence). The V segment lost 5 bases and the J segment 6 bases; nucleotides outside the gene matches: 9. The CDR3 runs to 14 residues. CDR3 DNA sequence: TGCAGTGCTGGGGCAGCGGGAGCTGGCAATGAGCAGTTCTTC. It translates to CSAGAAGAGNEQFF.

This clonotype was counted only a few times. V is TRBV29-1 and J is TRBJ1-2; 9 bases match TRBD1. The V and J ends lost 4 bases and 4 bases, in that order; junction bases with no gene match: 7. The CDR3 has 14 residues. Germline CDR1 and CDR2: SQVTM and ANQGSEA. The CDR3 protein is CSVVPGTGPYGYTF. The CDR3 region has the DNA TGCAGCGTTGTCCCCGGGACAGGGCCCTATGGCTACACCTTC.

This clonotype showed up many times. Written as DNA, the CDR3 is TGCGCCAGCAGCTCCGGACAGCCTTACAATGAGCAGTTCTTC. As protein: CASSSGQPYNEQFF. V gene TRBV5-1 combines with J gene TRBJ2-1, with D maybe TRBD1 (6 bases). CDR1 and CDR2 from the germline V gene are SGHRS and YFSETQ. Trimming shortened V by 3 bases and J by 4 bases, and 11 bases separated the two germline ends. CDR3 length: 14 residues. Looking up the rest from reference TRBV5-1 and TRBJ2-1 gives the full variable domain: KAGVTQTPRYLIKTRGQQVTLSCSPISGHRSVSWYQQTPGQGLQFLFEYFSETQRNKGNFPGRFSGRQFSNSRSEMNVSTLELGDSALYLCASSSGQPYNEQFFGPGTRLTVL.

This chain joins TRBV20-1 and TRBJ1-3; D unclear. CDR1 and CDR2 (germline): DFQATT, SNEGSKA (reference sequence). The CDR3 covers 16 residues. Between the trimmed V and J ends, which lost 5 bases and 2 bases, there was a span of 19 bases. CDR3: CSARSPSLGAGNTIYF. In DNA, the CDR3 is TGCAGTGCTCGAAGCCCCTCCCTCGGAGCTGGAAACACCATATATTTT.

This clonotype was seen a handful of times. The chain combines TRBV29-1 with TRBJ2-1; D is undetermined. CDR3 length: 14 residues. V dropped 2 bases and J dropped 0 bases, with 8 bases sitting between them. Germline CDR1 SQVTM, CDR2 ANQGSEA. The CDR3 DNA follows: TGCAGCGTTGAATACACAGACTCCTACAATGAGCAGTTCTTC. The encoded protein is CSVEYTDSYNEQFF.

The V and J genes are TRBV20-1 and TRBJ2-7, with 8 bases that match TRBD1. Germline CDR1 reads DFQATT; CDR2 reads SNEGSKA (reference sequence). Trimming at V came to 1 base and at J to 0 bases, leaving 14 bases not matched to a gene. The CDR3 extends over 18 amino acids. The CDR3 DNA follows: TGCAGTGCTAGAGCAATGACAGGGGCTCCCTTAAGCTCCTACGAGCAGTACTTC. Amino acid sequence: CSARAMTGAPLSSYEQYF.